A single sample is the source of the 23 T cell receptor beta chains below, sequenced in a study of immune evolution from preneoplasia to lung adenocarcinoma. Produced via immunoSEQ multiplex PCR; TCRdb's table is partial and in-frame only. The sample has about 41,000 clones; roughly 80% are singletons. Input material: FFPE invasive lung adenocarcinoma tissue. Every receptor here comes from a person between 60 and 69 years old with lung adenocarcinoma.

The chain joins TRBV18 to TRBJ2-7, with 7 bases that match TRBD1. Looked up from germline, CDR1 is KGHSH and CDR2 is LQKENI. The V segment lost 3 bases and the J segment 5 bases; nucleotides outside the gene matches: 7. The CDR3 consists of 14 residues. CDR3 protein: CASSPIQGENEQYF. CDR3 bases: TGTGCCAGCTCACCTATCCAGGGGGAGAACGAGCAGTACTTC.

J is TRBJ2-1 and V is TRBV2; no clear D. Germline-derived CDR1 and CDR2 are SNHLY and FYNNEI. The ends were cut back, 8 bases at V and 7 bases at J, with 9 bases in the middle. This CDR3 comprises 11 residues. The DNA of the CDR3 is TGTGCCAGCCGGTTTTGGAATGAGCAGTTCTTC. Residues: CASRFWNEQFF.

The rearrangement links TRBV28 to TRBJ2-1, with TRBD2 matching over 10 bases. V gave up 5 bases and J gave up 7 bases; unmatched junction bases: 11. In germline, CDR1 is MDHEN, CDR2 SYDVKM. The CDR3 length is 16 residues. The CDR3 region is CASSDASGSFRNEQFF. CDR3 bases: TGTGCCAGCAGTGACGCTAGCGGGAGCTTTAGGAATGAGCAGTTCTTC.

This clone was observed a few times. V gene TRBV6-6 combines with J gene TRBJ2-1, with 7 positions matching TRBD2. Losses at the gene ends were 7 bases for V and 8 bases for J; bases not matched to a gene: 8. Germline V gene sequence: CDR1 MNHNY, CDR2 SVGAGI (reference sequence). The CDR3 is made up of 13 amino acids. The CDR3 DNA follows: TGTGCCAGCACCTTAGGCGGGAGCGATGAGCAGTTCTTC. The encoded protein is CASTLGGSDEQFF.

This chain connects TRBV7-8 to TRBJ2-7, with 12 bases lining up with TRBD2. The germline gives CDR1 SGHVS, CDR2 FQNEAQ. The CDR3 extends over 15 amino acids. V trimming: 5 bases; J trimming: 2 bases; junction bases outside the gene matches: 4. This CDR3 is CASSLTSGGPYEQYF. CDR3 nucleotides: TGTGCCAGCAGCCTGACTAGCGGGGGTCCCTACGAGCAGTACTTC. The full variable domain, rest sourced from reference TRBV7-8 and TRBJ2-7, is GAGVSQSPRYKVAKRGQDVALRCDPISGHVSLFWYQQALGQGPEFLTYFQNEAQLDKSGLPSDRFFAERPEGSVSTLKIQRTQQEDSAVYLCASSLTSGGPYEQYFGPGTRLTVT.

The rearrangement joins TRBV6-5 to TRBJ2-1, with D tentatively TRBD1 or TRBD2 (5 bases each). This CDR3 is built from 15 residues. Germline values: CDR1 MNHEY, CDR2 SVGAGI. V lost 6 bases to trimming and J lost 8 bases, with 20 bases between them. CDR3 loop: CASSPWGTTRDEQFF. DNA for the CDR3: TGTGCCAGCAGCCCCTGGGGGACCACCAGGGATGAGCAGTTCTTC.

This clone is a singleton in its sample. This chain uses TRBV4-2 with TRBJ2-5, with unresolved D. The CDR3 loop spans 16 amino acids. The V and J ends lost 0 bases and 5 bases respectively, with 16 bases between them. Germline V gene lookup returns CDR1 LGHNA and CDR2 YNFKEQ. The CDR3 is CASSQDAPGLSETQYF. Written as DNA, the CDR3 is TGTGCCAGCAGCCAAGATGCCCCCGGGCTCTCGGAGACCCAGTACTTC.

V gene TRBV6-1 combines with J gene TRBJ1-2; D unresolved. Between the trimmed V and J ends, which lost 2 bases and 0 bases, there was a span of 10 bases. CDR3 size: 15 residues. In germline, CDR1 is MNHNS, CDR2 SASEGT. CDR3 DNA: TGTGCCAGCAGTGAACAGGTGTCACCTAACTATGGCTACACCTTC. This encodes CASSEQVSPNYGYTF.

The rearrangement links TRBV9 to TRBJ1-1, with D perhaps matching TRBD1 (5 bases). The V end was cut by 1 base, the J end by 4 bases, with 14 bases between. Germline V gene lookup returns CDR1 SGDLS and CDR2 YYNGEE. The CDR3 contains 15 residues. In nucleotides, the CDR3 is TGTGCCAGCAGCGTATCGGGGCAGGGCAGCACTGAAGCTTTCTTT. Protein sequence: CASSVSGQGSTEAFF.

This clone was seen once. The genes are TRBV9 and TRBJ2-7, with D unresolved. Trimming left V 4 bases short and J 3 bases short, with 14 bases between. Germline-derived CDR1 and CDR2 are SGDLS and YYNGEE. This CDR3 has 14 amino acids. CDR3 in amino acids: CASSPFPGNYEQYF. The CDR3 bases are TGTGCCAGCAGCCCCTTCCCAGGAAACTACGAGCAGTACTTC.

To note about this clone: Other DNA sequences in the sample encode the same CDR3. The chain recombines TRBV20-1 with TRBJ2-5; the D gene is possibly TRBD1 (6 bases). CDR1 and CDR2 (germline): DFQATT, SNEGSKA (reference sequence). The ends were cut back, 6 bases at V and 6 bases at J, with 11 bases in the middle. The CDR3 runs to 11 residues. This CDR3 reads CSAEGGKTQYF. CDR3 DNA sequence: TGCAGTGCGGAAGGGGGAAAGACCCAGTACTTC.

The chain joins TRBV29-1 to TRBJ2-3; 8 bases map to TRBD2. In germline, CDR1 is SQVTM, CDR2 ANQGSEA. V was pared by 1 base and J by 1 base, with 4 bases of the junction left unmatched. This CDR3 spans 15 amino acids. CDR3 DNA sequence: TGCAGCGTTGAAGGGGCTAGCGGGCGCACAGATACGCAGTATTTT. Its translation is CSVEGASGRTDTQYF.

V is TRBV2 and J is TRBJ2-7, with D perhaps matching TRBD2 (6 bases). V lost 10 bases and J 5 bases, leaving 24 bases between the germline ends. Germline V gives CDR1 SNHLY, CDR2 FYNNEI. The CDR3 consists of 15 residues. This chain's CDR3 is CATSPRGWEENEQYF. CDR3 nucleotide sequence: TGTGCCACCTCGCCCAGAGGGTGGGAGGAAAACGAGCAGTACTTC.

V usage is TRBV19 and J usage is TRBJ1-1, with 8 bases fitting TRBD1. V lost 8 bases and J lost 7; bases outside the gene matches: 12. CDR3 length: 14 amino acids. Germline CDR1 is LNHDA and CDR2 is SQIVND (reference sequence). CDR3 sequence reads: CASAVGQGYVEAFF. CDR3 coding DNA: TGTGCCAGTGCAGTAGGACAGGGTTATGTTGAAGCTTTCTTT.

J is TRBJ1-1 and V is TRBV6-6; weak D call: TRBD1 (6 bases). V was cut by 8 bases and J by 1 base, with 11 bases left in between. The CDR3 length is 13 residues. Germline assignment: CDR1 MNHNY and CDR2 SVGAGI (reference sequence). Here the CDR3 DNA reads TGTGCCAGCGCGGGACATGGGAACACTGAAGCTTTCTTT. Its translation is CASAGHGNTEAFF.

The chain links TRBV7-9 to TRBJ2-7, with D possibly called TRBD1 or TRBD2 (5 bases each). With 5 bases removed from V and 2 bases from J, the gap between germline ends came to 10 bases. This CDR3 contains 13 residues. Germline V gene lookup returns CDR1 SEHNR and CDR2 FQNEAQ (reference sequence). The CDR3 here is CASSVGTTYEQYF. In DNA form, the CDR3 reads TGTGCCAGCAGCGTAGGGACCACCTACGAGCAGTACTTC. Using reference TRBV7-9 and TRBJ2-7 for the parts outside the CDR3, the full variable domain is DTGVSQNPRHKITKRGQNVTFRCDPISEHNRLYWYRQTLGQGPEFLTYFQNEAQLEKSRLLSDRFSAERPKGSFSTLEIQRTEQGDSAMYLCASSVGTTYEQYFGPGTRLTVT.

The chain has TRBV28 and TRBJ2-7; 7 nucleotides line up with TRBD1. V shed 5 bases and J 5 bases; nucleotides not matched to a gene: 3. Looked up from germline, CDR1 is MDHEN and CDR2 is SYDVKM. The CDR3 loop spans 12 amino acids. CDR3 sequence: CASSRQGHEQYF. The CDR3 coding sequence is TGTGCCAGCAGTCGACAGGGTCACGAGCAGTACTTC.

The chain recombines TRBV27 with TRBJ2-3; a weak D match, TRBD2 (7 bases). The ends were cut back, 6 bases at V and 6 bases at J, with 25 bases in the middle. The V gene's germline CDR1 is MNHEY and CDR2 SMNVEV (reference sequence). The length of the CDR3 is 17 residues. Here the CDR3 reads CASSLLGGALYSDTQYF. For the CDR3, the DNA is TGTGCCAGCAGCCTCCTGGGGGGGGCCCTTTACAGTGATACGCAGTATTTT.

This clone came up a few times. The chain joins TRBV11-3 to TRBJ2-5; D not certain. The germline V gene has CDR1 SGHNT and CDR2 YENEEA. Trimming took 5 bases from V and 3 from J, leaving 7 bases between them. The CDR3 sequence is 12 residues long. CDR3 bases: TGTGCCAGCAGCCCGACAAAAGAGACCCAGTACTTC. Translating it yields CASSPTKETQYF.

Concerning this clone: At one end, the junction sequence differs from germline, possibly due to a read error. The V and J genes are TRBV29-1 and TRBJ1-1; D unclear. Germline values: CDR1 SQVTM, CDR2 ANQGSEA. CDR3 length: 10 amino acids. CDR3 sequence (DNA): TGCAGCGTTGTGAATACTGAAGCTTTCTTT. Translation gives CSVVNTEAFF.

The chain combines TRBV28 with TRBJ2-7; tentatively, D is TRBD2 (5 bases). V dropped 6 bases and J dropped 7 bases, with 19 bases sitting between them. This CDR3 comprises 14 residues. Germline-derived CDR1 and CDR2 are MDHEN and SYDVKM. CDR3 DNA: TGTGCCAGCAGCATCCTTACTAGTCGGTGGGAGCAGTACTTC. It specifies CASSILTSRWEQYF.

This clone showed up just a few times. The V and J genes are TRBV19 and TRBJ2-1; 14 bases are shared with TRBD2. The trim removed 7 bases at V and 4 bases at J, leaving 9 bases unmatched. The germline V gene has CDR1 LNHDA and CDR2 SQIVND (reference sequence). The CDR3 contains 17 residues. The CDR3 region is CASTRLAGGPGYNEQFF. The CDR3 DNA is TGTGCCAGTACCAGACTAGCGGGAGGGCCTGGGTACAATGAGCAGTTCTTC.

The chain carries TRBV19 and TRBJ2-1, with D perhaps TRBD1 (5 bases). Trimming took 2 bases from V and 9 from J, leaving 11 bases between them. CDR1 LNHDA and CDR2 SQIVND come from the germline V gene (reference sequence). CDR3 length: 13 amino acids. DNA for the CDR3: TGTGCCAGTAGTATATATGGGGCAGTTGAGCAGTTCTTC. This encodes CASSIYGAVEQFF.